Listed here are 14 T cell receptor beta chains from one sample, sequenced in a study of blood T cell repertoires in COVID-19. The protocol was immunoSEQ multiplex PCR, while the TCRdb copy is restricted to in-frame clones and leaves out a portion. The table shows about 200,000 clones, with about 79% occurring only once. Specimen: peripheral blood. Receptors were obtained from a human donor in a cohort sampled during active COVID-19.

The V gene is TRBV4-1, the J gene TRBJ2-1, with D possibly TRBD1 on 6 matching bases. CDR1 MGHRA and CDR2 YSYEKL come from the germline V gene. V lost 1 base, J lost 14 bases, and 15 bases lay in between. The CDR3 runs to 13 residues. In nucleotides, the CDR3 is TGCGCCAGCAGCCAAGTAATGGGGGCACCCAAGTTCTTC. This sequence encodes CASSQVMGAPKFF.

Only one count was recorded for this clone. V and J are TRBV5-4 and TRBJ2-7; D possibly corresponds to TRBD2 (6 bases). V dropped 0 bases and J dropped 4 bases, with 11 bases sitting between them. The CDR3 extends over 14 amino acids. From germline, CDR1 is SGHNT and CDR2 YYREEE (reference sequence). This CDR3 is CASSLAGVNYEQYF. CDR3 sequence (DNA): TGTGCCAGCAGCTTGGCGGGGGTCAATTACGAGCAGTACTTC.

The chain carries TRBV5-1 and TRBJ2-1, with 8 bases that match TRBD1. J lost 13 bases, V lost 0 bases, and 6 bases had no gene match. The germline CDR1 and CDR2 sequences are SGHRS and YFSETQ. The CDR3 has 13 amino acids. CDR3 nucleotide sequence: TGCGCCAGCAGCTTGGCCGGGACAGGTTCACAGTTCTTC. Residues: CASSLAGTGSQFF.

As to this clone: The sample has other DNA sequences that encode this CDR3 too. The V call is TRBV27, the J call TRBJ1-5; maybe TRBD1 (5 bases). CDR3 length: 14 amino acids. The V gene's germline CDR1 is MNHEY and CDR2 SMNVEV (reference sequence). Trimming left V 2 bases short and J 2 bases short, with 7 bases between. The CDR3 region is CASSLSRGNQPQHF. CDR3 DNA: TGTGCCAGCAGTTTAAGCAGGGGCAATCAGCCCCAGCATTTT.

The chain is built from TRBV9 and TRBJ2-4; 16 bases match TRBD2. From germline, CDR1 is SGDLS and CDR2 YYNGEE. J gave up 6 bases and V 0 bases, and 6 bases lay outside the gene matches. This CDR3 is built from 18 residues. The CDR3 loop is CASSVEGTSGRGRNIQYF. Here the CDR3 DNA reads TGTGCCAGCAGCGTAGAAGGGACTAGCGGGAGGGGCAGAAACATTCAGTACTTC. Combining the CDR3 with reference TRBV9 and TRBJ2-4 gives the whole variable domain DSGVTQTPKHLITATGQRVTLRCSPRSGDLSVYWYQQSLDQGLQFLIQYYNGEERAKGNILERFSAQQFPDLHSELNLSSLELGDSALYFCASSVEGTSGRGRNIQYFGAGTRLSVL.

This clone was observed many times. The CDR3 spells CASSQETGGYGYTF. CDR3 DNA sequence: TGTGCCAGCAGCCAAGAGACAGGGGGATATGGCTACACCTTC. This chain uses TRBV3-1 (or the pseudogene TRBV3-2) with TRBJ1-2; 9 nucleotides match TRBD1. The CDR3 runs 14 residues. With V trimmed by 0 bases and J by 5 bases, 1 base remained unmatched. The germline CDR1 and CDR2 sequences are LGHDT and YNNKEL (reference sequence).

This chain connects TRBV7-9 to TRBJ1-4; the D is unclear. CDR3 length equals 15 residues. Per the germline V gene, CDR1 is SEHNR and CDR2 is FQNEAQ (reference sequence). Trimming took off 1 base at V and 10 bases at J, with 16 bases between the two ends. For the CDR3, the DNA is TGTGCCAGCAGCTTAGGACCCGGGAGGAGTGGAAAACTGTTTTTT. The encoded protein is CASSLGPGRSGKLFF.

The chain joins TRBV2 to TRBJ2-1; maybe TRBD2 (5 bases). Germline V lookup: CDR1 SNHLY, CDR2 FYNNEI. The CDR3 spans 14 residues. Trimming removed 9 bases at V and 2 bases at J, with 14 bases between. The CDR3 DNA reads TGTGCCAGAACTGGAGGTCCCCCCTACAATGAGCAGTTCTTC. Translated, it gives CARTGGPPYNEQFF.

This chain connects TRBV27 to TRBJ2-3; 9 nucleotides line up with TRBD2. The V gene's germline CDR1 is MNHEY and CDR2 SMNVEV (reference sequence). CDR3 size: 19 residues. The trim removed 6 bases at V and 2 bases at J, leaving 18 bases unmatched. CDR3 loop: CASRGGELAGFSSTDTQYF. CDR3 in DNA: TGTGCCAGCAGAGGGGGTGAGCTAGCGGGATTTTCTTCCACAGATACGCAGTATTTT.

V usage is TRBV2 and J usage is TRBJ2-7; 9 bases are shared with TRBD1. This CDR3 has 13 residues. V was pared by 8 bases and J by 3 bases, with 5 bases of the junction left unmatched. The germline CDR1 and CDR2 sequences are SNHLY and FYNNEI. CDR3 DNA sequence: TGTGCCAGCGGGGACAGGGTAGTCTACGAGCAGTACTTC. Translated: CASGDRVVYEQYF.

This rearrangement joins TRBV4-1 to TRBJ2-1; 7 nucleotides agree with TRBD1. The CDR3 consists of 15 residues. V shed 1 base and J 4 bases; nucleotides not matched to a gene: 4. CDR1 and CDR2 from the germline V gene are MGHRA and YSYEKL. The CDR3 reads CASSQGDRVYNEQFF. CDR3 coding DNA: TGCGCCAGCAGCCAAGGAGACAGGGTTTACAATGAGCAGTTCTTC.

This rearrangement joins TRBV28 to TRBJ1-1; D may be TRBD1 (6 bases). V was cut by 4 bases and J by 0 bases, with 12 bases left in between. The CDR3 length is 15 residues. The germline V gene has CDR1 MDHEN and CDR2 SYDVKM. CDR3 nucleotides: TGTGCCAGCAGTTCCCCGGGACAACTGAACACTGAAGCTTTCTTT. This codes for CASSSPGQLNTEAFF.

V gene TRBV18 combines with J gene TRBJ1-5, with D unresolved. From germline, CDR1 is KGHSH and CDR2 LQKENI. Trimming shortened V by 4 bases and J by 1 base, and 11 bases separated the two germline ends. This CDR3 contains 15 residues. The CDR3 reads CASSLASSSNQPQHF. For the CDR3, the DNA is TGTGCCAGCTCACTGGCCAGTTCAAGCAATCAGCCCCAGCATTTT.

The chain recombines TRBV27 with TRBJ2-1; TRBD1 matches at 7 bases. The ends lost 3 bases at V and 7 bases at J; junction bases unmatched: 3. The CDR3 runs 13 residues. The germline V gene encodes CDR1 MNHEY and CDR2 SMNVEV (reference sequence). The CDR3 loop reads CASSFRGSNEQFF. CDR3 nucleotides: TGTGCCAGCAGTTTCAGGGGGTCGAATGAGCAGTTCTTC.